The 17 T cell receptor beta chains listed next were all sequenced from one sample in a study of T cells in Graves' hyperthyroidism and ophthalmopathy. The source material, RNA transcripts, was used to amplify TCR beta CDR3 regions. HTBI primers were employed in a first-round RT-PCR of the TCR CDR3. Each CDR3 protein is one row after TCRdb ran MiXCR on the multiplex PCR reads. The table has over 150,000 distinct CDR3 sequences, roughly a sixth seen once. Sequences were obtained from blood. Receptors were obtained from a woman aged 45-59 years with Graves' hyperthyroidism.

In its sample, this clonotype was seen many times. This chain uses TRBV27 with TRBJ2-1; 8 nucleotides line up with TRBD1. Germline values: CDR1 MNHEY, CDR2 SMNVEV (reference sequence). The junction had 13 bases not matched to a gene; V was cut back by 10 bases and J by 5 bases. The CDR3 is 15 residues long. CDR3 sequence: CATRTGSVGNNEQFF. CDR3 coding DNA: TGTGCCACCCGGACAGGGTCGGTTGGTAACAATGAGCAGTTCTTC.

This clonotype was detected ten times or more. The chain combines TRBV29-1 with TRBJ2-1, with no clear D. The germline CDR1 and CDR2 sequences are SQVTM and ANQGSEA. V lost 7 bases and J 0 bases, leaving 10 bases between the germline ends. The CDR3 runs to 13 residues. The CDR3 spells CSARENSYNEQFF. CDR3 DNA sequence: TGCAGCGCTCGAGAGAACTCCTACAATGAGCAGTTCTTC.

The V and J genes are TRBV27 and TRBJ1-2, with unresolved D. The CDR3 consists of 14 residues. Trimming stripped 0 bases from V and 7 bases from J, with 12 bases between. Germline loops: CDR1 MNHEY, CDR2 SMNVEV (reference sequence). This CDR3 is CASSLSLVRGGYTF. CDR3 DNA: TGTGCCAGCAGTTTATCCCTGGTGCGGGGTGGCTACACCTTC.

This clonotype was observed at least ten times. CDR3 coding DNA: TGTGCCAGCAGCAACCCAGGGATCCTAGCCAAAAACATTCAGTACTTC. This sequence encodes CASSNPGILAKNIQYF. This chain connects TRBV7-9 to TRBJ2-4, with D possibly TRBD1 on 5 matching bases. V was clipped by 5 bases and J by 0 bases, with 14 bases between them. The CDR3 spans 16 residues. Germline CDR1 is SEHNR and CDR2 is FQNEAQ (reference sequence). The full variable domain, with the rest looked up from reference TRBV7-9 and TRBJ2-4, is DTGVSQNPRHKITKRGQNVTFRCDPISEHNRLYWYRQTLGQGPEFLTYFQNEAQLEKSRLLSDRFSAERPKGSFSTLEIQRTEQGDSAMYLCASSNPGILAKNIQYFGAGTRLSVL.

Points on this clonotype: Mismatch with germline at one junction end may stem from a read error. The J gene is TRBJ2-2, the V gene TRBV28; 8 nucleotides line up with TRBD1. The end of the DNA fits TRBJ1-1 better, so the J call may be wrong. The CDR3 spans 13 residues. CDR1 is MDHEN, CDR2 SYDVKM, per germline. CDR3 in DNA: TGTGGCAGCAGTTTCAGGGGGCGCCGGGGAGCTTTCTTT. This codes for CGSSFRGRRGAFF.

This clonotype was found many times. The chain carries TRBV6-1 and TRBJ2-1, with 9 positions matching TRBD1. Germline V gene data show CDR1 as MNHNS and CDR2 as SASEGT. This CDR3 spans 15 amino acids. The V segment lost 2 bases and the J segment 6 bases; nucleotides outside the gene matches: 5. CDR3 nucleotides: TGTGCCAGCAGTGAACGGGACAGGGTTGGCAATGAGCAGTTCTTC. This gives the protein CASSERDRVGNEQFF.

This clonotype has at least ten counts. The genes are TRBV4-1 and TRBJ2-1, with D possibly matching TRBD2 (5 bases). The V gene lost 3 bases and the J gene lost 5 bases, with 17 bases spanning the gap. Looked up from germline, CDR1 is MGHRA and CDR2 is YSYEKL. CDR3 size: 16 residues. The CDR3 region is CASSHPSSQTNNEQFF. In DNA, the CDR3 is TGCGCCAGCAGCCACCCCTCGAGTCAGACTAACAATGAGCAGTTCTTC.

In this sample, this clonotype turned up many times. CDR3 residues: CSAKGQIAYEQYF. The CDR3 region has the DNA TGCAGTGCCAAGGGACAGATCGCCTACGAGCAGTACTTC. The chain uses TRBV20-1 and TRBJ2-7; 7 nucleotides align to TRBD1. CDR1 and CDR2 (germline): DFQATT, SNEGSKA (reference sequence). The V segment lost 6 bases and the J segment 2 bases; nucleotides outside the gene matches: 7. The CDR3 runs to 13 residues.

This clonotype was seen many times. The chain combines TRBV20-1 with TRBJ2-5; TRBD2 agrees at 11 bases. Germline assignment: CDR1 DFQATT and CDR2 SNEGSKA (reference sequence). The J segment lost 3 bases and the V segment lost 8 bases, leaving 8 bases of the junction unmatched. There are 14 residues in the CDR3. The DNA for the CDR3 is TGCAGTCGAATTAAGACTAGCGGGAAAGAGACCCAGTACTTC. Translation: CSRIKTSGKETQYF.

This clonotype appeared many times. The chain uses TRBV12-3 or TRBV12-4 and TRBJ1-1; the D gene is possibly TRBD1 (5 bases). This CDR3 is 13 amino acids long. V was clipped by 5 bases and J by 5 bases, with 12 bases between them. The CDR3 nucleotides are TGTGCCAGCAGTCCAGGGTGGTGGACTGAAGCTTTCTTT. Its protein is CASSPGWWTEAFF.

This clonotype was detected many times. The chain combines TRBV7-8 with TRBJ2-3; D is unclear. CDR1 is SGHVS and CDR2 is FQNEAQ in the germline V gene. V lost 5 bases and J lost 2, with 8 bases in between. This CDR3 has 13 amino acids. The CDR3, as DNA: TGTGCCAGCAGCCAGCGCAACACAGATACGCAGTATTTT. Its translation is CASSQRNTDTQYF.

This clonotype was picked up many times. This chain links TRBV6-1 with TRBJ2-7, with a weak D call TRBD2 (5 bases). CDR1 MNHNS and CDR2 SASEGT come from the germline V gene. V was cut by 0 bases and J by 0 bases, with 15 bases left in between. The CDR3 covers 17 residues. The CDR3 DNA reads as TGTGCCAGCAGTGAAGCTCGGCTAGCCCTAACCTCCTACGAGCAGTACTTC. Amino acid sequence: CASSEARLALTSYEQYF.

This clonotype was found many times. The CDR3 DNA is TGCAGTGCTAGAGGGTCTAGCGGGAGGTACGAGCAGTACTTC. Its protein is CSARGSSGRYEQYF. The chain couples TRBV20-1 to TRBJ2-7; 11 nucleotides align to TRBD2. Looked up from germline, CDR1 is DFQATT and CDR2 is SNEGSKA (reference sequence). V lost 1 base, J lost 4 bases, and 3 bases stayed unmatched. CDR3 length equals 14 residues.

This clonotype showed up just a few times. The chain recombines TRBV19 with TRBJ2-3; the D is unclear. Looked up from germline, CDR1 is LNHDA and CDR2 is SQIVND (reference sequence). With 8 bases removed from V and 10 bases from J, the gap between germline ends came to 13 bases. The CDR3 sequence is 11 residues long. CDR3 amino acids: CASGFQVPQYF. In DNA, the CDR3 is TGTGCCAGTGGATTCCAAGTGCCGCAGTATTTT.

The chain links TRBV12-5 to TRBJ1-4; 7 nucleotides line up with TRBD1. Trimming removed 6 bases from V and 3 bases from J; junction bases left unmatched: 4. Germline CDR1 reads LGHNT; CDR2 reads FRNRAP. This CDR3 comprises 14 residues. The CDR3 DNA reads as TGTGCTAGTGGGACGGGACAGCCTAATGAAAAACTGTTTTTT. This translates into CASGTGQPNEKLFF.

There are many counts of this clonotype. This rearrangement joins TRBV6-1 to TRBJ1-1; 10 nucleotides agree with TRBD1. V lost 8 bases and J lost 2; bases outside the gene matches: 23. The germline gives CDR1 MNHNS, CDR2 SASEGT. This CDR3 region has 20 residues. CDR3 DNA: TGTGCCAGCTTAATTCTGACAGACAGGGGGCTCGAAGTCGGCAACACTGAAGCTTTCTTT. Translation gives CASLILTDRGLEVGNTEAFF.

This clonotype was detected many times. The chain is built from TRBV24-1 and TRBJ2-3; the match to TRBD1 covers 9 bases. Unmatched junction bases numbered 7, after V lost 7 bases and J lost 3 bases. Germline loops: CDR1 KGHDR, CDR2 SFDVKD. The CDR3 is 15 amino acids. The CDR3 DNA sequence: TGTGCCACCAGGGGTAGACAGGGGGAAACAGATACGCAGTATTTT. It specifies CATRGRQGETDTQYF.